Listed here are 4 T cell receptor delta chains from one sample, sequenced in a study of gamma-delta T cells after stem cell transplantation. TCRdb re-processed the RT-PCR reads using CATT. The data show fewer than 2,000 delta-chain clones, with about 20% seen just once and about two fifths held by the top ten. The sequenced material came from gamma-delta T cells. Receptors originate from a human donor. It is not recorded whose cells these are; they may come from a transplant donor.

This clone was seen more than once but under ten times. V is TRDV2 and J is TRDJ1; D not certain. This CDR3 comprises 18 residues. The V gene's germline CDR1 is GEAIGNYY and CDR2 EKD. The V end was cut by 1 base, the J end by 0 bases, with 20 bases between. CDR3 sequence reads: CACDTLITAQENTDKLIF. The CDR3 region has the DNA TGTGCCTGTGACACTCTAATTACTGCGCAAGAGAACACCGATAAACTCATCTTT.

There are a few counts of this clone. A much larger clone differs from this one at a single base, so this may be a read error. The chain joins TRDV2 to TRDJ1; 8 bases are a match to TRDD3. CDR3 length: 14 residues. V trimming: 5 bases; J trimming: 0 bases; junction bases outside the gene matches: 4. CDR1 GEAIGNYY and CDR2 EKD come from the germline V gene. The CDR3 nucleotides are TGTGCCTGTGGCCTACTGGGGGACACCGATAAACTCATCTTT. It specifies CACGLLGDTDKLIF.

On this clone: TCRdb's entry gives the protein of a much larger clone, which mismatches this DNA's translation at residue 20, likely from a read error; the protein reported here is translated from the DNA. The CDR3 loop reads CALGGAFLPPLGGWGIKALAAQLFF. CDR3 bases: TGTGCTCTTGGGGGGGCCTTCCTACCGCCCCTGGGGGGCTGGGGGATAAAAGCTTTGGCAGCACAACTCTTCTTT. This sequence joins TRDV1 and TRDJ2, with D possibly matching TRDD3 (10 bases). Germline V CDR1 and CDR2: TSWWSYY, QGS. The CDR3 loop spans 25 amino acids.

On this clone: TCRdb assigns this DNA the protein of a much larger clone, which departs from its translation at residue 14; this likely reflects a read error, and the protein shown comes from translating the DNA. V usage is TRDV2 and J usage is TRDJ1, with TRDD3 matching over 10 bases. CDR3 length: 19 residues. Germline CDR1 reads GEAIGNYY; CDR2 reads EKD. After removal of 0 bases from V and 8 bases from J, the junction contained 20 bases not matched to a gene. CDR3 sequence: CACDTVRTGGLPPREKLIF. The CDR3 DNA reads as TGTGCCTGTGACACCGTGAGGACTGGGGGATTACCCCCGCGGGAGAAACTCATCTTT.